These T cell receptor beta chains were read from a single sample in a study of HIV-infected patients and healthy controls. TCRdb reanalysed the 5' RACE reads using MiXCR and keeps one entry per CDR3 protein. The table shows more than 15,000 distinct CDR3 sequences, with approximately 18% occurring only once. Specimen: CD8+ T cells from blood. These receptors were obtained from a human donor in good health. CDR3s leave out the opening cysteine and the closing phenylalanine or tryptophan. Each record gives: J gene, D gene, V gene, CDR3 protein. The D gene is left open where the match is weak.

J gene: TRBJ1-2
D gene: TRBD1
V gene: TRBV5-6
CDR3 protein: ASSGTDNYGYT

J gene: TRBJ2-1
D gene: TRBD2
V gene: TRBV7-9
CDR3 protein: ASSFRAGGGHNEQF

J gene: TRBJ1-4
D gene: TRBD1
V gene: TRBV6-5
CDR3 protein: ASSGGQGAKLF

J gene: TRBJ2-2
D gene: .
V gene: TRBV7-6
CDR3 protein: ASSLRVTRNGELF

J gene: TRBJ2-3
D gene: TRBD2
V gene: TRBV7-8
CDR3 protein: ASSPTTSGLTWDTQY

J gene: TRBJ2-7
D gene: .
V gene: TRBV6-5
CDR3 protein: ASSYSRTSAEQY

J gene: TRBJ2-4
D gene: .
V gene: TRBV28
CDR3 protein: ASSPPRGGLAKNIQY

J gene: TRBJ1-1
D gene: .
V gene: TRBV5-6
CDR3 protein: ASSLPNVGNTEAF

J gene: TRBJ2-7
D gene: TRBD2
V gene: TRBV6-2/TRBV6-3
CDR3 protein: ASSSLERDFYEQY

J gene: TRBJ1-6
D gene: .
V gene: TRBV7-2
CDR3 protein: ASSRTPGSYNSPLH

J gene: TRBJ1-2
D gene: .
V gene: TRBV4-1
CDR3 protein: ASSQQGNYGYT

J gene: TRBJ1-2
D gene: .
V gene: TRBV5-1
CDR3 protein: ASRAEMEGYT

J gene: TRBJ2-3
D gene: .
V gene: TRBV10-3
CDR3 protein: AISGDTSTSTDTQY

J gene: TRBJ2-1
D gene: TRBD2
V gene: TRBV7-3
CDR3 protein: ASSSRVAGGPDEQF

J gene: TRBJ2-3
D gene: .
V gene: TRBV15
CDR3 protein: ATSRGSRATDTQY

J gene: TRBJ1-1
D gene: TRBD1
V gene: TRBV9
CDR3 protein: ASSAGQGRTEAF

J gene: TRBJ1-1
D gene: .
V gene: TRBV4-2
CDR3 protein: ASSQERGRDTEAF

J gene: TRBJ1-2
D gene: .
V gene: TRBV6-5
CDR3 protein: ASSDKLSGYGYT

J gene: TRBJ2-7
D gene: .
V gene: TRBV27
CDR3 protein: ASSLGRIMYEQY

J gene: TRBJ1-6
D gene: .
V gene: TRBV6-5
CDR3 protein: ASSYSEDNSPLH

J gene: TRBJ2-3
D gene: .
V gene: TRBV7-9
CDR3 protein: ASGGPYTQY

J gene: TRBJ1-4
D gene: .
V gene: TRBV4-1
CDR3 protein: ASSQDLSYEKLF

J gene: TRBJ2-7
D gene: .
V gene: TRBV27
CDR3 protein: ASSFGGGSSYEQY

J gene: TRBJ2-7
D gene: TRBD2
V gene: TRBV29-1
CDR3 protein: SVLSGSTHEQY

J gene: TRBJ2-4
D gene: TRBD1
V gene: TRBV13
CDR3 protein: ASSFRDSEITKNIQY

J gene: TRBJ2-7
D gene: .
V gene: TRBV19
CDR3 protein: ASSILKGDPYEQY

J gene: TRBJ2-3
D gene: .
V gene: TRBV7-9
CDR3 protein: ASSPEGHSTDTQY

J gene: TRBJ1-5
D gene: TRBD1
V gene: TRBV9
CDR3 protein: ASSVGTGRNQPQH

J gene: TRBJ1-5
D gene: .
V gene: TRBV27
CDR3 protein: ASSLRQGSNQPQH

J gene: TRBJ1-3
D gene: .
V gene: TRBV7-9
CDR3 protein: ASSQPGPNSGNTIY

J gene: TRBJ1-2
D gene: TRBD1
V gene: TRBV7-2
CDR3 protein: ASSFRTGGAEGYT

J gene: TRBJ2-7
D gene: .
V gene: TRBV7-9
CDR3 protein: ASSSGSASYEQY

J gene: TRBJ1-1
D gene: .
V gene: TRBV12-3/TRBV12-4
CDR3 protein: ASSLSPTGATEAF

J gene: TRBJ1-5
D gene: .
V gene: TRBV7-2
CDR3 protein: ASSFLGGSNQPQH

J gene: TRBJ2-2
D gene: TRBD2
V gene: TRBV7-9
CDR3 protein: ASTPWTSDGTGELF

J gene: TRBJ2-7
D gene: .
V gene: TRBV12-3/TRBV12-4
CDR3 protein: ASSLGTSYEQY

J gene: TRBJ1-6
D gene: .
V gene: TRBV7-2
CDR3 protein: ASSFLGDSPLH